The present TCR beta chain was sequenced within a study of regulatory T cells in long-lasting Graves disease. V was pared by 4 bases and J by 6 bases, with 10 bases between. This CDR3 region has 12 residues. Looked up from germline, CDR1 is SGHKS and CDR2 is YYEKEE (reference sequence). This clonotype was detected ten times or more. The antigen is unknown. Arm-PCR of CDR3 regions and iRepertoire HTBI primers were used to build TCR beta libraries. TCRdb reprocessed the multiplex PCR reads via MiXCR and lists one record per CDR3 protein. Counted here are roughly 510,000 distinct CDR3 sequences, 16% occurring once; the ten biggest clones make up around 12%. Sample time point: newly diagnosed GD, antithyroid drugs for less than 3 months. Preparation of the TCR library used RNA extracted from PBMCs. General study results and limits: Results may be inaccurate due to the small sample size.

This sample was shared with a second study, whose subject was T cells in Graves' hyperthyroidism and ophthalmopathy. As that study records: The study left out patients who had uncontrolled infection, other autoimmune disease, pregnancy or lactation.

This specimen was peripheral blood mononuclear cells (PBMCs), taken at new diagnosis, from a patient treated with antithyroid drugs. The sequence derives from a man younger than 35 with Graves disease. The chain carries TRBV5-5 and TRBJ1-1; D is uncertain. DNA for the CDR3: TGTGCCAGCAGCGACGGTCTATCTGAAGCTTTCTTT. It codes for CASSDGLSEAFF. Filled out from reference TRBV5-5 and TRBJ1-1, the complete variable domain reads DAGVTQSPTHLIKTRGQQVTLRCSPISGHKSVSWYQQVLGQGPQFIFQYYEKEERGRGNFPDRFSARQFPNYSSELNVNALLLGDSALYLCASSDGLSEAFFGQGTRLTVV.